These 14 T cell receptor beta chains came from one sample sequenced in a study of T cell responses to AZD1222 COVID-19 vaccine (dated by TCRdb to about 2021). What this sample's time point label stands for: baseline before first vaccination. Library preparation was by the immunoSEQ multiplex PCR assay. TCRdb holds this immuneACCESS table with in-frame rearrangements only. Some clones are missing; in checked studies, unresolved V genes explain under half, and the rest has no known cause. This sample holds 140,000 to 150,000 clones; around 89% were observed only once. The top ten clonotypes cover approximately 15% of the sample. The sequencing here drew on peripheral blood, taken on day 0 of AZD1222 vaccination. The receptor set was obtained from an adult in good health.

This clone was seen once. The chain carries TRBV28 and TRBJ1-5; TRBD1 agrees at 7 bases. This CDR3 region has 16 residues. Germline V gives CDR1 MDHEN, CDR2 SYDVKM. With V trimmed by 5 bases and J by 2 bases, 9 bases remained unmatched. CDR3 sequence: CASSVIQGGGNQPQHF. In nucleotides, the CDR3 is TGTGCCAGCAGTGTTATCCAGGGGGGAGGCAATCAGCCCCAGCATTTT.

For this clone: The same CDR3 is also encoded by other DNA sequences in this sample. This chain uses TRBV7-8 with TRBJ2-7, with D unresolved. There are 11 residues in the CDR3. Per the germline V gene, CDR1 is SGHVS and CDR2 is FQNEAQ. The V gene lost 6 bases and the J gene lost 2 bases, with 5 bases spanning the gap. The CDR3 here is CASSLTYEQYF. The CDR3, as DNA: TGTGCCAGCAGTTTAACCTACGAGCAGTACTTC. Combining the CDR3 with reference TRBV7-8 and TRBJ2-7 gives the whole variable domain GAGVSQSPRYKVAKRGQDVALRCDPISGHVSLFWYQQALGQGPEFLTYFQNEAQLDKSGLPSDRFFAERPEGSVSTLKIQRTQQEDSAVYLCASSLTYEQYFGPGTRLTVT.

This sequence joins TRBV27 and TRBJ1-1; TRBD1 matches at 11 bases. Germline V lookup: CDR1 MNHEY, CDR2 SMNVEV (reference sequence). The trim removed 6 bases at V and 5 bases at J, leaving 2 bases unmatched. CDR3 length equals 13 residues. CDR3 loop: CASRGTGGTEAFF. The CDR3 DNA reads TGTGCCAGCAGGGGGACAGGGGGTACTGAAGCTTTCTTT.

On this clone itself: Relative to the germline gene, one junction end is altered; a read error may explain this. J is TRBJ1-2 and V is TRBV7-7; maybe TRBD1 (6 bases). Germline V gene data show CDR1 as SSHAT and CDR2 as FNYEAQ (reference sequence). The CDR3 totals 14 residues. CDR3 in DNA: TGTGCTAGCAGCTCCCGACAGGTAAACTATGGCTACACCTTC. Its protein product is CASSSRQVNYGYTF.

The CDR3 loop reads CASSLQGSFYEQYF. The CDR3 nucleotides are TGTGCCAGTAGTTTACAGGGGTCTTTCTACGAGCAGTACTTC. The rearrangement joins TRBV19 to TRBJ2-7, with 7 bases that match TRBD1. The CDR3 covers 14 residues. Germline V CDR1 and CDR2: LNHDA, SQIVND (reference sequence). V lost 5 bases to trimming and J lost 3 bases; unmatched junction nucleotides: 7.

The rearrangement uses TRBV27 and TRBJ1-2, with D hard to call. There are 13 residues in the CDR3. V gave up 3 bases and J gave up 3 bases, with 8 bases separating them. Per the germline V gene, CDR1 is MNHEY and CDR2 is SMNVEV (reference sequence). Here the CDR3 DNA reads TGTGCCAGCAGTTTGACCAGATACTATGGCTACACCTTC. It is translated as CASSLTRYYGYTF.

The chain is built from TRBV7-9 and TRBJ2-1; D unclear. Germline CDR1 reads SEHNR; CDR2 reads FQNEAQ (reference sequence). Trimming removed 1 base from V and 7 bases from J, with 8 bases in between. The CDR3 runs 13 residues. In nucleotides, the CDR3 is TGTGCCAGCAGCTTAGGGGCGTTTAATGAGCAGTTCTTC. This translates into CASSLGAFNEQFF.

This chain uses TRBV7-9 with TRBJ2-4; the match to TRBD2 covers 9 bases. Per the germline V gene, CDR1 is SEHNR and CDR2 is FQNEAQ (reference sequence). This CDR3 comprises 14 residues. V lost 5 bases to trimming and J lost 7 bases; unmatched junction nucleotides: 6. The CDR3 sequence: CASSLEAGGNIQYF. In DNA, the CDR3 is TGTGCCAGCAGCCTAGAAGCGGGGGGCAACATTCAGTACTTC.

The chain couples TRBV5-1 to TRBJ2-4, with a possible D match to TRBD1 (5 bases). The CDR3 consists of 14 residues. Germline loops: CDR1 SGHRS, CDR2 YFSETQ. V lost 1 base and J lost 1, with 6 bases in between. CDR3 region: CASSLSGAKNIQYF. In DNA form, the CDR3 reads TGCGCCAGCAGCTTGTCAGGGGCCAAAAACATTCAGTACTTC. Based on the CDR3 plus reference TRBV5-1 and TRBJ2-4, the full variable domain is KAGVTQTPRYLIKTRGQQVTLSCSPISGHRSVSWYQQTPGQGLQFLFEYFSETQRNKGNFPGRFSGRQFSNSRSEMNVSTLELGDSALYLCASSLSGAKNIQYFGAGTRLSVL.

The CDR3 DNA reads as TGTGCCAGCAGTTTAGGAGTGGCGACTGGCTATGGCTACACCTTC. Its translation: CASSLGVATGYGYTF. V usage is TRBV27 and J usage is TRBJ1-2; D remains ambiguous. The CDR3 loop spans 15 amino acids. V was cut by 2 bases and J by 4 bases, with 14 bases left in between. CDR1 is MNHEY and CDR2 is SMNVEV in the germline V gene (reference sequence).

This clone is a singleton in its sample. CDR3 coding DNA: TGTGCCAGCAGTTACTCGAACAGAGCGGTCGCTGAAGCTTTCTTT. Protein product: CASSYSNRAVAEAFF. This chain joins TRBV6-5 and TRBJ1-1; D is undetermined. The germline V gene encodes CDR1 MNHEY and CDR2 SVGAGI. This CDR3 spans 15 amino acids. V lost 0 bases and J lost 6, with 14 bases in between.

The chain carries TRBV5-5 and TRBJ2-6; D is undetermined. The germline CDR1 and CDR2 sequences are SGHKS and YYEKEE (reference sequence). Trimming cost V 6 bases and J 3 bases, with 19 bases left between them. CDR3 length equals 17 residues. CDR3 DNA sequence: TGTGCCAGCAACCTTGGTTGGGGTAGGGTTGGGGCCAACGTCCTGACTTTC. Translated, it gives CASNLGWGRVGANVLTF.

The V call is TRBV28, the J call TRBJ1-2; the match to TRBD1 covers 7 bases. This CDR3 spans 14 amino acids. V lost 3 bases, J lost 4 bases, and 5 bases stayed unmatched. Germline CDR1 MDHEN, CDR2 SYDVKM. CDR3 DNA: TGTGCCAGCAGTTTCTACAGGGGCGTCTATGGCTACACCTTC. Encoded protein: CASSFYRGVYGYTF.

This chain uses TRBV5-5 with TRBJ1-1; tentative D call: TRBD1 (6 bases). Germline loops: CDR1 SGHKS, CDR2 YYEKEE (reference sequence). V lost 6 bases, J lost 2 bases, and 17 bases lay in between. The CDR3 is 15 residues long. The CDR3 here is CASTRPGHLNTEAFF. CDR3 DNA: TGTGCCAGCACCCGACCGGGACACCTCAACACTGAAGCTTTCTTT.